This T cell receptor beta chain was documented in a study of blood T cells in healthy people across ages. Using a J-beta primer mix together with a sample-barcoded 5' primer, a second PCR was run for about 6 to 11 cycles. One entry per CDR3 protein results from TCRdb running MiXCR on the 5' RACE reads. In the table there are about 570,000 distinct CDR3 sequences, roughly a quarter of which are singletons. This CDR3 spans 17 amino acids. Germline V gene lookup returns CDR1 MNHNS and CDR2 SASEGT. The V end was cut by 4 bases, the J end by 0 bases, with 17 bases between. These data also featured in a second study, about T cells of mothers and their children. That study reports: Each mother yielded more than 8 million TCR beta CDR3 reads. Each child yielded millions of reads.

Sample: blood. The TCR sequence derives from a boy aged 2 to 9 in good health. The gene calls are TRBV6-1 and TRBJ2-3; unclear D gene. In DNA form, the CDR3 reads TGTGCCAGCAGTGCGGACCCGTGGGTGACTAGCACAGATACGCAGTATTTT. Its translation: CASSADPWVTSTDTQYF.